Presented here are 8 T cell receptor beta chains from one specimen sequenced in a study of early T cells in non-severe SARS-CoV-2 infection. TCRdb re-derived calls from the 5' RACE reads in MiXCR, one entry per CDR3 protein. The sample carries tens of thousands of distinct CDR3 sequences, 11% to 15% recorded once. The sequenced sample consisted of whole blood. The source of these receptors is an adult who was a healthcare worker with PCR-confirmed SARS-CoV-2 infection or an uninfected control (not recorded which).

The chain carries TRBV6-1 and TRBJ1-2; possibly TRBD1 for D (5 bases). Germline V gives CDR1 MNHNS, CDR2 SASEGT. The CDR3 has 12 amino acids. The ends were cut back, 7 bases at V and 4 bases at J, with 10 bases in the middle. CDR3 nucleotide sequence: TGTGCCAGCACCCCTGACAGCTATGGCTACACCTTC. Translation: CASTPDSYGYTF.

This clonotype was found many times. The chain links TRBV20-1 to TRBJ1-2, with D unresolved. The CDR3 is made up of 12 amino acids. With 6 bases removed from V and 2 bases from J, the gap between germline ends came to 10 bases. In germline, CDR1 is DFQATT, CDR2 SNEGSKA (reference sequence). The CDR3 sequence is CSAHSVNYGYTF. Written as DNA, the CDR3 is TGCAGTGCCCATAGCGTCAACTATGGCTACACCTTC.

This clonotype has a count of ten or more. This chain uses TRBV19 with TRBJ2-5; 12 bases align to TRBD2. J was trimmed by 2 bases and V by 1 base; bases with no gene match: 5. The germline V gene has CDR1 LNHDA and CDR2 SQIVND (reference sequence). The CDR3 totals 17 residues. The DNA for the CDR3 is TGTGCCAGTAGTATAGCCTTGACTAGCGGGGGACAAGAGACCCAGTACTTC. It codes for CASSIALTSGGQETQYF.

A few counts support this clonotype. The chain employs TRBV6-2 or TRBV6-3 and TRBJ2-1; D call uncertain. CDR1 is MNHEY and CDR2 is SVGEGT in the germline V gene. Trimming took 2 bases from V and 4 from J, leaving 9 bases between them. The CDR3 contains 14 residues. This CDR3 reads CASSYGSGYNEQFF. CDR3 DNA sequence: TGTGCCAGCAGTTACGGATCCGGGTACAATGAGCAGTTCTTC.

The CDR3 loop reads CASSGRSDTQYF. CDR3 coding DNA: TGTGCCAGCAGTGGCAGGTCAGATACGCAGTATTTT. The V gene is TRBV7-9, the J gene TRBJ2-3; D gene uncertain. Germline CDR1 and CDR2: SEHNR and FQNEAQ (reference sequence). V was trimmed by 6 bases and J by 4 bases, leaving 8 bases between them. This CDR3 has 12 amino acids. The variable domain in full, completed from reference TRBV7-9 and TRBJ2-3, reads DTGVSQNPRHKITKRGQNVTFRCDPISEHNRLYWYRQTLGQGPEFLTYFQNEAQLEKSRLLSDRFSAERPKGSFSTLEIQRTEQGDSAMYLCASSGRSDTQYFGPGTRLTVL.

This clonotype was counted only a few times. The V and J genes are TRBV11-2 and TRBJ1-2; TRBD1 aligns across 7 bases. The germline V gene encodes CDR1 SGHAT and CDR2 FQNNGV. Unmatched junction bases numbered 6, after V lost 3 bases and J lost 2 bases. The CDR3 covers 15 residues. CDR3 DNA sequence: TGTGCCAGCAGCTTCGCGGGACAGTTAAACTATGGCTACACCTTC. Its protein is CASSFAGQLNYGYTF.

The J gene is TRBJ1-6, the V gene TRBV20-1, with 7 bases aligning to TRBD1. The CDR3 is made up of 16 amino acids. V lost 6 bases, J lost 6 bases, and 14 bases stayed unmatched. Germline V gene lookup returns CDR1 DFQATT and CDR2 SNEGSKA (reference sequence). The CDR3 region is CSATNRGRGFNSPLHF. In nucleotides, the CDR3 is TGCAGTGCGACCAACAGGGGCAGGGGATTTAATTCACCCCTCCACTTT.

Only a few counts were recorded for this clonotype. This chain links TRBV18 with TRBJ2-5, with 8 positions matching TRBD1. V lost 6 bases to trimming and J lost 5 bases; unmatched junction nucleotides: 14. Germline V CDR1 and CDR2: KGHSH, LQKENI. This CDR3 is 16 amino acids long. CDR3 residues: CASSATGVETPETQYF. The CDR3 nucleotides are TGTGCCAGCTCGGCGACAGGGGTAGAAACTCCGGAGACCCAGTACTTC.